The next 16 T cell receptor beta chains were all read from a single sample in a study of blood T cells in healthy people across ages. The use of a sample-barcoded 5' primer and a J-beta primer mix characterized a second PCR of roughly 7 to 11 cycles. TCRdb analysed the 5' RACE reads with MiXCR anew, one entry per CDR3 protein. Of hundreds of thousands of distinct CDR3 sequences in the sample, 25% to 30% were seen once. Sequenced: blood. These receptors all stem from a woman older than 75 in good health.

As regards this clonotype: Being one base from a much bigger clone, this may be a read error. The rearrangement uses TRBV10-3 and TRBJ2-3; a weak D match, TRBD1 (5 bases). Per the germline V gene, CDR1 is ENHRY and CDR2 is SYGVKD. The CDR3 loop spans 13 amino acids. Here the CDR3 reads CAIRESKGDTQYF. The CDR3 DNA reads TGTGCCATCAGGGAGTCCAAGGGGGATACGCAGTATTTT.

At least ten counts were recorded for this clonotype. CDR3 sequence (DNA): TGTGCCAGCAGTAGAGGACTAGCGGGGTCCAATGAGCAGTTCTTC. Its protein is CASSRGLAGSNEQFF. The chain couples TRBV6-5 to TRBJ2-1, with TRBD2 matching 12 bases. CDR3 length: 15 amino acids. J gave up 6 bases and V 5 bases, and 5 bases lay outside the gene matches. CDR1 and CDR2 (germline): MNHEY, SVGAGI.

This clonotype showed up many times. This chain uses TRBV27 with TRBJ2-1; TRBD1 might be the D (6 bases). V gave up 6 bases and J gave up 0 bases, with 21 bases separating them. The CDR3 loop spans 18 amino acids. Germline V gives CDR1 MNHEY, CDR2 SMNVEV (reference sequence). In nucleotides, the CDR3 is TGTGCCAGCAGCCCCAGGGGTGGGCGGGCAGGCTCCTACAATGAGCAGTTCTTC. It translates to CASSPRGGRAGSYNEQFF.

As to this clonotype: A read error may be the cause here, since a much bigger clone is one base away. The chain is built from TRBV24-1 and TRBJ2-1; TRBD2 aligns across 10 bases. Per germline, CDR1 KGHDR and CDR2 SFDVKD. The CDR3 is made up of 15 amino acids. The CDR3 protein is CATQTSSGGANERFF. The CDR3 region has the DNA TGTGCCACCCAGACTTCCAGCGGGGGGGCCAATGAGCGGTTCTTC.

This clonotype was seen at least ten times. Here the CDR3 DNA reads TGTGCCACCAGCAGGCAGATCAGAGGAGAGACCCAGTACTTC. It is translated as CATSRQIRGETQYF. The genes are TRBV15 and TRBJ2-5; D unclear. Germline V gives CDR1 LNHNV, CDR2 YYDKDF (reference sequence). V gave up 3 bases and J gave up 4 bases, with 12 bases separating them. CDR3 length: 14 residues.

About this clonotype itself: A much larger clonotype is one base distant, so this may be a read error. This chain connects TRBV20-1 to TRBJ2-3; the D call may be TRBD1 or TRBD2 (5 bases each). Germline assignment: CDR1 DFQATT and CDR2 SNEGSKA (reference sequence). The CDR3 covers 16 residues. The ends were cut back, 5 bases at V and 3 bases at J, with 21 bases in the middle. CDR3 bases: TGCAGTGCTTCTATCATGACAGAGGGCATAACAGATACGCAGTATTTT. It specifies CSASIMTEGITDTQYF.

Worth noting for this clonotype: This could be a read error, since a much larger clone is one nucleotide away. Here the CDR3 DNA reads TGTGCCAGCAGTTACTCGGACTACAATGAGCAGTACTTC. Its protein product is CASSYSDYNEQYF. The chain links TRBV6-2 or TRBV6-3 to TRBJ2-1; weak D call: TRBD2 (6 bases). TRBJ2-7 explains the end of the DNA better; the J call may be wrong. The CDR3 runs to 13 residues. The V gene's germline CDR1 is MNHEY and CDR2 SVGEGT.

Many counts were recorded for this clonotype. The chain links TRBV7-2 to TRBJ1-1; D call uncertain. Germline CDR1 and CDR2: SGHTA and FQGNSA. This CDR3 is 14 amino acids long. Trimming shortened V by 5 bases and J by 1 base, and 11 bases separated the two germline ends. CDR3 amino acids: CASSLQASNTEAFF. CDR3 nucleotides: TGTGCCAGCAGCCTCCAAGCCTCGAACACTGAAGCTTTCTTT.

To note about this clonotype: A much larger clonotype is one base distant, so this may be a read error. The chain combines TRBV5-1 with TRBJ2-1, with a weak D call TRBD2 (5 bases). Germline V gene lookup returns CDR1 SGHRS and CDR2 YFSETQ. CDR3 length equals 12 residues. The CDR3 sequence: CACSLDLIEQFF. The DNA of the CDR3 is TGCGCCTGCAGCTTGGACTTGATTGAGCAGTTCTTC.

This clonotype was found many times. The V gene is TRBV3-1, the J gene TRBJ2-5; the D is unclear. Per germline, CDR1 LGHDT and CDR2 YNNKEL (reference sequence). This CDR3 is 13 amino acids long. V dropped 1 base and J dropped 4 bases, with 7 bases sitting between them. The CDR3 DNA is TGTGCCAGCAGCCAAGGTCCCGGAGAGACCCAGTACTTC. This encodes CASSQGPGETQYF.

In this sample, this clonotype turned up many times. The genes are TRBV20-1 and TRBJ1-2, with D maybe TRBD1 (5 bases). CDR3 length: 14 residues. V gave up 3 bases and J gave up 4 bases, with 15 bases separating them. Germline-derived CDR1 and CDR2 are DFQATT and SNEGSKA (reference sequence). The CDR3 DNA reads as TGCAGTGCTAGCCAGGATGGGCAGGGCTATGGCTACACCTTC. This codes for CSASQDGQGYGYTF.

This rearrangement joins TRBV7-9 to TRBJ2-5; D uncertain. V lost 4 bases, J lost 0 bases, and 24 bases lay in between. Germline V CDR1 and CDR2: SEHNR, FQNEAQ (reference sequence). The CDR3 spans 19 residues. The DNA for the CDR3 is TGTGCCAGCAGCTACATAGATCCCCCTAAATGGTCACACCAAGAGACCCAGTACTTC. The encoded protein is CASSYIDPPKWSHQETQYF. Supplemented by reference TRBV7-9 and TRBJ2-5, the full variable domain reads DTGVSQNPRHKITKRGQNVTFRCDPISEHNRLYWYRQTLGQGPEFLTYFQNEAQLEKSRLLSDRFSAERPKGSFSTLEIQRTEQGDSAMYLCASSYIDPPKWSHQETQYFGPGTRLLVL.

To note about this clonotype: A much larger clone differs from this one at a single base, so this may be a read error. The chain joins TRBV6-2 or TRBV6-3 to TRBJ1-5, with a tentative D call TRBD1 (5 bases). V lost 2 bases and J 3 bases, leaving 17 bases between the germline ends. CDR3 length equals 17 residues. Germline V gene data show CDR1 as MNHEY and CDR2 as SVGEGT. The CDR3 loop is CASSYPGGGNLNQPQHF. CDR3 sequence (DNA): TGTGCCAGCAGTTACCCCGGGGGGGGTAACCTCAATCAGCCCCAGCATTTT.

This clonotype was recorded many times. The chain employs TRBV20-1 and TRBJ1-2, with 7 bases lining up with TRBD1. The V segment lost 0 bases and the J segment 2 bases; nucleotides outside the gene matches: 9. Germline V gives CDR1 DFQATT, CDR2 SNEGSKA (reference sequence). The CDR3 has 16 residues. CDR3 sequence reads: CSARDPLRQGNYGYTF. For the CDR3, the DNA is TGCAGTGCTAGAGATCCACTCAGACAGGGAAACTATGGCTACACCTTC.

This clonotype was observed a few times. The DNA for the CDR3 is TGTGCCAGTAACCCGGACAGGGCCGCCTACAATGAGCAGTTCTTC. Translated, it gives CASNPDRAAYNEQFF. This chain uses TRBV19 with TRBJ2-1; 8 bases match TRBD1. The germline CDR1 and CDR2 sequences are LNHDA and SQIVND (reference sequence). The CDR3 runs to 15 residues. J lost 2 bases, V lost 7 bases, and 7 bases had no gene match.

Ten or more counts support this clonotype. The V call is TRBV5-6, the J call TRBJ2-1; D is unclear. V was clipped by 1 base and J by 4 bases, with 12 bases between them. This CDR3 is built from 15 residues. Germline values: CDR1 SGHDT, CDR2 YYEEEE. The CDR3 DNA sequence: TGTGCCAGCAGCTTGAATGTGCGAGCGTACAATGAGCAGTTCTTC. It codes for CASSLNVRAYNEQFF.